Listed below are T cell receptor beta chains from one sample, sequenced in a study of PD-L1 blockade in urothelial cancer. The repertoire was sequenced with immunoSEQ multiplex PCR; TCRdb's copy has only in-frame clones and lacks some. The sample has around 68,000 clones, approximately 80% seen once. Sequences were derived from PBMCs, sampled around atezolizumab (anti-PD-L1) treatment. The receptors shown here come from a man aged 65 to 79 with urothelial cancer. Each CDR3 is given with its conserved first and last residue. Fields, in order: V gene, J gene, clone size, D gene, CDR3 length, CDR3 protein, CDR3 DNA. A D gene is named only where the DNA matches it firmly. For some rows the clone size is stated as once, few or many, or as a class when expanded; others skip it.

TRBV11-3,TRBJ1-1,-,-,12,CASSLRVSEAFF,TGTGCCAGCAGCCTCAGGGTCTCTGAAGCTTTCTTT
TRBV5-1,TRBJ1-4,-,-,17,CASSPTHELPTNEKLFF,TGCGCCAGCAGCCCGACACATGAACTCCCAACTAATGAAAAACTGTTTTTT
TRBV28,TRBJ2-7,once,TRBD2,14,CASSRTSGSYEQYF,TGTGCCAGCAGTCGGACTAGCGGTTCCTACGAGCAGTACTTC
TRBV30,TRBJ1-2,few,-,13,CAQLNREIYGYTF,TGTGCCCAACTTAACAGGGAGATCTATGGCTACACCTTC
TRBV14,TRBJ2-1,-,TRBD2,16,CASSHTSGRTWYEQFF,TGTGCCAGCAGCCACACTAGCGGGAGGACGTGGTATGAGCAGTTCTTC
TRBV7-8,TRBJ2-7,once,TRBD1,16,CASSLRTGNIPYEQYF,TGTGCCAGCAGCTTAAGGACAGGGAACATTCCCTACGAGCAGTACTTC
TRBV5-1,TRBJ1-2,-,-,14,CASSPSPGNYGYTF,TGCGCCAGCAGCCCCAGCCCAGGTAACTATGGCTACACCTTC
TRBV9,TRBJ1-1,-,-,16,CASSVGPGRDTHEAFF,TGTGCCAGCAGCGTAGGGCCAGGAAGGGACACCCATGAAGCTTTCTTT
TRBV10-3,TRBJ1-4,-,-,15,CAISDRGGSDEKLFF,TGTGCCATCAGTGATCGCGGGGGCAGTGATGAAAAACTGTTTTTT
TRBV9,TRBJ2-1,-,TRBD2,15,CASSPSSGSYNEQFF,TGTGCCAGCAGCCCCTCTAGCGGGAGCTACAATGAGCAGTTCTTC
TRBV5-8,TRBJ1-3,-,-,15,CASGRGASSGNTIYF,TGTGCCAGCGGGAGAGGCGCCAGCTCTGGAAACACCATATATTTT
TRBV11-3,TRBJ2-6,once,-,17,CASSFPTAGSGANVLTF,TGTGCCAGCAGCTTCCCGACAGCAGGCTCTGGGGCCAACGTCCTGACTTTC
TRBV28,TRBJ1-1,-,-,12,CASSLTGDEAFF,TGTGCCAGCAGTTTGACGGGAGACGAAGCTTTCTTT
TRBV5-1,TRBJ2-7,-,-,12,CASSVNSYEQYF,TGCGCCAGCAGCGTCAACTCCTACGAGCAGTACTTC
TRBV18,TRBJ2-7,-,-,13,CASSPGPGYEQYF,TGTGCCAGCTCACCAGGGCCAGGGTACGAGCAGTACTTC
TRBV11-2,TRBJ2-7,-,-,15,CASSLEDGGIYEQYF,TGTGCCAGCAGCTTAGAAGATGGCGGGATCTACGAGCAGTACTTC
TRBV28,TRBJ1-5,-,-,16,CASSLLGRISNQPQHF,TGTGCCAGCAGTTTATTGGGGCGGATTAGCAATCAGCCCCAGCATTTT